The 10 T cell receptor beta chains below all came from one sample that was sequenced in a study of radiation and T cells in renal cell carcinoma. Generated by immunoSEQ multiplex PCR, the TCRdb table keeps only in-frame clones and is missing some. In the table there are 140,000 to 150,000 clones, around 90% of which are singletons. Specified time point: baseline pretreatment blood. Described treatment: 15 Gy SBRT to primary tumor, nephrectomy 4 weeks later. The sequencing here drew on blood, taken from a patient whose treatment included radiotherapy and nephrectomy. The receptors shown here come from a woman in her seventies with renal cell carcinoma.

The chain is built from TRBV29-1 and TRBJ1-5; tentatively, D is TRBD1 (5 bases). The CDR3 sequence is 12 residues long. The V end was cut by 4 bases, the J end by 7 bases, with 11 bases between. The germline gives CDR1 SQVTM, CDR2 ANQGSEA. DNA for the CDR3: TGCAGCGTTGGGGACGGAGGGCAGCCCCAGCATTTT. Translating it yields CSVGDGGQPQHF.

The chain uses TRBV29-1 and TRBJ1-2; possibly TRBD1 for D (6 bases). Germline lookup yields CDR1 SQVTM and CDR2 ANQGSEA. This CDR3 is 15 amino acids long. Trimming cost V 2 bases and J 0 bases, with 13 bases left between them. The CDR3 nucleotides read TGCAGCGTTGAAAAGGGGGGGGCCTCTAACTATGGCTACACCTTC. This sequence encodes CSVEKGGASNYGYTF.

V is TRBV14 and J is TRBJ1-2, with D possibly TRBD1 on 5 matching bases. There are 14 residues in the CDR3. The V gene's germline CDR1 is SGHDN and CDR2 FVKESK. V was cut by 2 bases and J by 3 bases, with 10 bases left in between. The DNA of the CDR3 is TGTGCCAGCAGCCAACTGGGGGATGACTATGGCTACACCTTC. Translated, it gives CASSQLGDDYGYTF.

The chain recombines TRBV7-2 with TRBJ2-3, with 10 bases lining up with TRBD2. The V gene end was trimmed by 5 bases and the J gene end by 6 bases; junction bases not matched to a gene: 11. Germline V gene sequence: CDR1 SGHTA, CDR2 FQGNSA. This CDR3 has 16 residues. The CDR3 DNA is TGTGCCAGCAGCCCGGGACGTAGCGGGGGGCTTGATACGCAGTATTTT. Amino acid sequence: CASSPGRSGGLDTQYF. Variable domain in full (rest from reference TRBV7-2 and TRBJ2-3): GAGVSQSPSNKVTEKGKDVELRCDPISGHTALYWYRQSLGQGLEFLIYFQGNSAPDKSGLPSDRFSAERTGGSVSTLTIQRTQQEDSAVYLCASSPGRSGGLDTQYFGPGTRLTVL.

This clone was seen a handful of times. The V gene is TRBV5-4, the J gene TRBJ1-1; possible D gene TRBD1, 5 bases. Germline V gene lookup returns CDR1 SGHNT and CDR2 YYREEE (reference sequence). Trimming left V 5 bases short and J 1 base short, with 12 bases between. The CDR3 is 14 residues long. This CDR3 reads CASSLARENTEAFF. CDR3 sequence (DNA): TGTGCCAGCAGTCTAGCCAGGGAGAACACTGAAGCTTTCTTT.

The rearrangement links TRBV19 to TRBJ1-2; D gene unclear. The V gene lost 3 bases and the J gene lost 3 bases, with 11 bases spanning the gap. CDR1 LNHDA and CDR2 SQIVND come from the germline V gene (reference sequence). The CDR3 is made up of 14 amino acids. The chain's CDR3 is CASSMHSVYYGYTF. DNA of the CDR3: TGTGCCAGTAGTATGCACAGCGTTTACTATGGCTACACCTTC.

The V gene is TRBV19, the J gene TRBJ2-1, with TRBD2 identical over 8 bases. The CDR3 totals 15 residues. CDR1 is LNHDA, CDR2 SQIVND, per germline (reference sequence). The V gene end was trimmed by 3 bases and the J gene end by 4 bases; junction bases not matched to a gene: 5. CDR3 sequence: CASSIGAGVYNEQFF. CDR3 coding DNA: TGTGCCAGTAGTATCGGAGCGGGGGTGTACAATGAGCAGTTCTTC.

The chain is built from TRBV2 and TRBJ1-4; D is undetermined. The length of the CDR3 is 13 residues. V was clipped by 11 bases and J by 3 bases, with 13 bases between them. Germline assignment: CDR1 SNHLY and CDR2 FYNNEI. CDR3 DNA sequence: TGTGCCGGGTCGGGGTCGGCTAATGAAAAACTGTTTTTT. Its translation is CAGSGSANEKLFF.

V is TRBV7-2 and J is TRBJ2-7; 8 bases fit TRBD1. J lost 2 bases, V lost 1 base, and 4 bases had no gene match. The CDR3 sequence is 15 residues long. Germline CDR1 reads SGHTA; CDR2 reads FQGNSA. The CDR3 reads CASSLGGQVTYEQYF. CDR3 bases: TGTGCCAGCAGCTTAGGGGGACAGGTGACCTACGAGCAGTACTTC.

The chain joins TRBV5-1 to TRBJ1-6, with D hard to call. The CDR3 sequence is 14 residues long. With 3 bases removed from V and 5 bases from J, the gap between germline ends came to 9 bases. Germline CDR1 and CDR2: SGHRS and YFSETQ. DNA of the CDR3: TGCGCCAGCAGCTCGAGGACTGATAATTCACCCCTCCACTTT. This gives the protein CASSSRTDNSPLHF.